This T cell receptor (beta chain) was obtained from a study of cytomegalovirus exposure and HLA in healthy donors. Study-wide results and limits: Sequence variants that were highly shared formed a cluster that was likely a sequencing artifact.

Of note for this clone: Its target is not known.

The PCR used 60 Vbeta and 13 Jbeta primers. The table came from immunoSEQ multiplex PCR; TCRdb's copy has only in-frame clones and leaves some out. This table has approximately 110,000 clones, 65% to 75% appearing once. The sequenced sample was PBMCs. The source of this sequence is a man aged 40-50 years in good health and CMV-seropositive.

As DNA, the CDR3 is TGTGCCAGCAGCTTAGCGGGGATCGGGGGCTCCTACAATGAGCAGTTCTTC. Translated: CASSLAGIGGSYNEQFF. The chain is built from TRBV7-9 and TRBJ2-1, with TRBD2 as a possible D gene (6 bases). There are 17 residues in the CDR3. Deletions cut 0 bases from V and 0 bases from J, with 12 bases between. From germline, CDR1 is SEHNR and CDR2 FQNEAQ (reference sequence).